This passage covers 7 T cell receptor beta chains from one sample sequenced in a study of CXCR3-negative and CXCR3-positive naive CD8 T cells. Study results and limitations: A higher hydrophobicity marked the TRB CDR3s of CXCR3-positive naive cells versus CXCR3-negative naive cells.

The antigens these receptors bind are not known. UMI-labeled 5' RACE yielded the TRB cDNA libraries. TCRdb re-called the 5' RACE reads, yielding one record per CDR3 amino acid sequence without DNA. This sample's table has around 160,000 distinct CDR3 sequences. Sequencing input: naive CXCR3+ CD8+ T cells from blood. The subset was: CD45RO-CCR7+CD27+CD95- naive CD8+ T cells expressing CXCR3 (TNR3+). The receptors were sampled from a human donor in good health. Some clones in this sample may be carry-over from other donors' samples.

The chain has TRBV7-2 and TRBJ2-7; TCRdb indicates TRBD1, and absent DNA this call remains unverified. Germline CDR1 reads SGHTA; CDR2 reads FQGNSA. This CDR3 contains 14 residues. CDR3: CASSRRDTSYEQYF.

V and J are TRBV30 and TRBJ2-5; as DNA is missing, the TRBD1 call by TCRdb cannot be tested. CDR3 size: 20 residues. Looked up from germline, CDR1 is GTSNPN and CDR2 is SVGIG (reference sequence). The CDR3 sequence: CAWSAPGLYTAFGPQETQYF.

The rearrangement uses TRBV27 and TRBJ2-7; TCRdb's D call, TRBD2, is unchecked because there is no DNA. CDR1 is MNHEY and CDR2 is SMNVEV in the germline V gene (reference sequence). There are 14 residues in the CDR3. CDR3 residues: CASTSGLAGDEQYF.

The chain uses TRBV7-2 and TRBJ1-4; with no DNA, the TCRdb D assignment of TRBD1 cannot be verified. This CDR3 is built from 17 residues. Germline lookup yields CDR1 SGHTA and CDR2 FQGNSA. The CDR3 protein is CASSLVAGGAGYEKLFF.

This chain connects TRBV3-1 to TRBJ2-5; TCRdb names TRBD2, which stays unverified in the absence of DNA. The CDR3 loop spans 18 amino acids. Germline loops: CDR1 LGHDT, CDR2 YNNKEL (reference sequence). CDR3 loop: CASSQDRRLAGDGETQYF.

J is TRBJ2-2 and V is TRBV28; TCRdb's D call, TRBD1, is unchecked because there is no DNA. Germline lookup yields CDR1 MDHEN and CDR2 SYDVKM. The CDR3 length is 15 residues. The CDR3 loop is CASSPGTGKSGELFF.

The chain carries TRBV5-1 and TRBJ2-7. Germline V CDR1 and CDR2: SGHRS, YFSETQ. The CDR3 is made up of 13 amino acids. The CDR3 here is CASSYDSAYEQYF.